The rows below give T cell receptor beta chains drawn from one sample of a study of T-cell reconstitution after alpha-beta-depleted transplantation in children. TCRdb fed the PCR reads into MiXCR, producing one record per CDR3 protein. Of around 600,000 distinct CDR3 sequences listed, roughly 17% are singletons. The sample here was PBMCs from the stem cell graft donor, taken from the stem cell graft. These receptors were collected from a human donor who donated a stem cell graft to a child with acute myeloid leukemia. Each CDR3 is given with its conserved first and last residue. The D gene is left open where the match is weak. Some rows have no size entry. The others give once, few or many, or a class for an expanded clone.

V	length	J	size	D	DNA	CDR3
TRBV20-1	18	TRBJ1-5	NA	TRBD1	TGCAGTGCTAGAGTGGCCGGGGCACAGGGGGCTTCTAATCAGCCCCAGCATTTT	CSARVAGAQGASNQPQHF
TRBV7-9	14	TRBJ2-2	many	NA	TGTGCCAGCAGCCCCAACAGGTTGGCCGGGGAGCTGTTTTTT	CASSPNRLAGELFF
TRBV7-9	16	TRBJ2-1	many	NA	TGTGCCAGCAGCTCAAAACAGGGACCCCTACCCAATGAGCAGTTCTTC	CASSSKQGPLPNEQFF
TRBV7-6	15	TRBJ2-3	NA	TRBD2	TGTGCCAGCAGCTTAGTTGAGCGGGACACAGATACGCAGTATTTT	CASSLVERDTDTQYF
TRBV20-1	20	TRBJ2-3	few	TRBD2	TGCAGTGCTAGGGGTCCGGGACTAGCGGGGGGCCCTTCAAACACAGATACGCAGTATTTT	CSARGPGLAGGPSNTDTQYF
TRBV29-1	13	TRBJ1-1	many	NA	TGCAGCGTTGACCTCTCAGGGGCGCGTAGCGCTTTCTTT	CSVDLSGARSAFF
TRBV7-1	13	TRBJ2-2	NA	NA	TGTGCCAGCAGCTCGGAAACGACCGGGGAGCTGTTTTTT	CASSSETTGELFF
TRBV20-1	12	TRBJ1-1	many	NA	TGCAGTGCTAGAGATGGGCAGCATGAAGCTTTCTTT	CSARDGQHEAFF
TRBV20-1	13	TRBJ2-5	many	NA	TGCAGTGCTTTCGACACCCTTAAGGAGACCCAGTACTTC	CSAFDTLKETQYF
TRBV5-1	15	TRBJ2-7	NA	TRBD1	TGCGCCAGTGGACTTCTGGACAGGGGCTCCTACGAGCAGTACTTC	CASGLLDRGSYEQYF
TRBV20-1	16	TRBJ2-1	NA	NA	TGCAGTGCCAGAGCGTCGAGCCCCCGGTCATGGGGGGAGCAGTTCTTC	CSARASSPRSWGEQFF
TRBV27	15	TRBJ2-7	few	TRBD1	TGTGCCAGCAGTTCTGTGGGACAGGGGGAATACGAGCAGTACTTC	CASSSVGQGEYEQYF
TRBV20-1	15	TRBJ1-1	few	NA	TGCAGTGCTAGATCTGTTTTTTATGGTAATGCCGAAGCTTTCTTT	CSARSVFYGNAEAFF
TRBV29-1	14	TRBJ1-1	many	TRBD1	TGCAGCGTAGGAACAGGGGGCCGGAACACTGAAGCTTTCTTT	CSVGTGGRNTEAFF
TRBV24-1	16	TRBJ2-1	NA	TRBD1	TGTGCCACCAGTGCCAACAGGGGGACCTTATGGAATGAGCAGTTCTTC	CATSANRGTLWNEQFF
TRBV29-1	13	TRBJ1-4	many	TRBD1	TGCAGCGTTGACGACAGGGCGAATGAAAAACTGTTTTTT	CSVDDRANEKLFF
TRBV25-1	14	TRBJ2-2	few	NA	TGTGCCAGCAGTGTGGACAGACTCGGCGGGGAGCTGTTTTTT	CASSVDRLGGELFF
TRBV7-9	16	TRBJ1-6	few	NA	TGTGCCAGCAGCTTAGAGAGACAGGACTATAATTCACCCCTCCACTTT	CASSLERQDYNSPLHF
TRBV12-3/TRBV12-4	13	TRBJ1-2	NA	NA	TGTGCCAGCAGGAAGGGATCTAACTATGGCTACACCTTC	CASRKGSNYGYTF
TRBV20-1	14	TRBJ2-6	many	NA	TGCAGTGCTAGCCTACTAGACTGGGCCAACGTCCTGACTTTC	CSASLLDWANVLTF
TRBV7-9	14	TRBJ1-2	few	NA	TGTGTCGAGGCGGGGGGCCTTCCCGGTGGTGGCTACACCTTC	CVEAGGLPGGGYTF
TRBV29-1	13	TRBJ2-1	NA	TRBD1	TGCAGCGTTGGGGACAGAATATACAATGAGCAGTTCTTC	CSVGDRIYNEQFF
TRBV15	14	TRBJ1-3	few	TRBD1	TGTGCCACCAGCAGAGGTCAGGGGGCGAACACCATATATTTT	CATSRGQGANTIYF
TRBV7-7	14	TRBJ2-2	NA	NA	TGTGCCAGCAGCTCAGGATCGTACACCGGGGAGCTGTTTTTT	CASSSGSYTGELFF
TRBV5-1	12	TRBJ2-1	few	NA	TGCGCCAGCAGCATACGGGACTCTGAGCAGTTCTTC	CASSIRDSEQFF
TRBV12-3/TRBV12-4	14	TRBJ1-5	many	TRBD1	TGTGCCAGCAGTTTTTCAGGGGGAGGACAGCCCCAGCATTTT	CASSFSGGGQPQHF
TRBV9	14	TRBJ2-1	many	NA	TGTGCCAGCAGCGGCGGAGGGCCCTACAATGAGCAGTTCTTC	CASSGGGPYNEQFF
TRBV7-9	17	TRBJ2-5	NA	NA	TGTGCCAGCAGCGGTCCAGTCGTTCCAAGATCCCAAGAGACCCAGTACTTC	CASSGPVVPRSQETQYF
TRBV7-9	17	TRBJ1-5	few	NA	TGTGCCAGCAGCCCTGGGTTGGGTGACCTGACCGATCAGCCCCAGCATTTT	CASSPGLGDLTDQPQHF
TRBV20-1	16	TRBJ1-6	many	TRBD1	TGCAGTGCTAAGCGGGATGGACAGGGGAGGAATTCACCCCTCCACTTT	CSAKRDGQGRNSPLHF
TRBV7-9	12	TRBJ2-7	few	NA	TGTGCCAGCAGCTTAGCGTACGACGAGCAGTACTTC	CASSLAYDEQYF
TRBV20-1	11	TRBJ1-4	many	NA	TGCAGTGCCTGGGGCTTTGAAAAACTGTTTTTT	CSAWGFEKLFF
TRBV6-2/TRBV6-3	12	TRBJ1-6	NA	NA	TGTGCCAGCAGCCCCATGGATTCACCCCTCCACTTT	CASSPMDSPLHF
TRBV28	15	TRBJ1-5	NA	TRBD1	TGTGCCAGCTATCGGGACAGGGGCTACAATCAGCCCCAGCATTTT	CASYRDRGYNQPQHF
TRBV20-1	14	TRBJ1-1	many	NA	TGCAGTGCTATATACGGACACGGAGACACTGAAGCTTTCTTT	CSAIYGHGDTEAFF
TRBV5-1	13	TRBJ2-1	NA	NA	TGCGCCAGCATGCCGGGGGATAACAATGAGCAGTTCTTC	CASMPGDNNEQFF
TRBV12-3/TRBV12-4	14	TRBJ1-5	few	NA	TGTGCCAGCAGGGCCGGGGGTTCCAGTCAGCCCCAGCATTTT	CASRAGGSSQPQHF
TRBV5-6	16	TRBJ2-3	few	NA	TGTGCCAGCAGACGCGGGACAGCCTACCGCACAGATACGCAGTATTTT	CASRRGTAYRTDTQYF
TRBV4-2	16	TRBJ2-3	many	TRBD1	TGTGCCAGCAGCTGGGATGGACAGGGGGCTTCAGATACGCAGTATTTT	CASSWDGQGASDTQYF
TRBV7-2	13	TRBJ1-2	NA	NA	TGTGCCAGCAGACAGACCGCGGGGGATGGCTACACCTTC	CASRQTAGDGYTF
TRBV10-3	13	TRBJ1-5	few	TRBD1	TGTGCCATCAGACAGGGGACGAGTCAGCCCCAGCATTTT	CAIRQGTSQPQHF
TRBV20-1	14	TRBJ2-5	NA	NA	TGCAGTGCTCCTCTTACTAGCAGGGGGGAGACCCAGTACTTC	CSAPLTSRGETQYF
TRBV27	13	TRBJ1-2	NA	NA	TGTGCCAGCAGTTTATTATCCGGGGGAGGCTACACCTTC	CASSLLSGGGYTF
TRBV29-1	13	TRBJ2-7	many	NA	TGCAGCGTTGACGGGGAAGGCTCCTACGAGCAGTACTTC	CSVDGEGSYEQYF
TRBV7-2	16	TRBJ2-1	NA	TRBD2	TGTGCCAGCAGCCGCGGGGGTGCGCTTTCCTACAATGAGCAGTTCTTC	CASSRGGALSYNEQFF
TRBV20-1	14	TRBJ1-4	many	TRBD1	TGCAGTTCCACCGGGACAGGGCGTCCAGAAAAACTGTTTTTT	CSSTGTGRPEKLFF
TRBV4-3	15	TRBJ2-1	few	TRBD2	TGCGCCAGCAGCCCCGGACTAGCCGAAAGGAATGAGCAGTTCTTC	CASSPGLAERNEQFF
TRBV20-1	17	TRBJ2-1	NA	TRBD2	TGCAGTGCTAGGGACCCCCCGACTAGCGGGGTTTACAATGAGCAGTTCTTC	CSARDPPTSGVYNEQFF
TRBV7-2	16	TRBJ2-1	many	TRBD2	TGTGCCAGCAGCTCAGTTGGACTAGCCTCCTACAATGAGCAGTTCTTC	CASSSVGLASYNEQFF
TRBV6-2/TRBV6-3	12	TRBJ2-7	many	NA	TGTGCCAGCAGTTACTGGGCAGCCGAGCAGTACTTC	CASSYWAAEQYF
TRBV28	16	TRBJ2-1	NA	TRBD1	TGTGCCAGCAGTTCACGGACAGGGGGCACCTACAATGAGCAGTTCTTC	CASSSRTGGTYNEQFF
TRBV6-1	14	TRBJ2-7	many	TRBD1	TGTGCCAGCGCACCCTCTGGGACAGACTACGAGCAGTACTTC	CASAPSGTDYEQYF
TRBV11-2	15	TRBJ1-2	NA	TRBD1	TGTGCCAGCAGCCCCGTGGGACAGGGAGCCTATGGCTACACCTTC	CASSPVGQGAYGYTF
TRBV15	16	TRBJ2-1	NA	NA	TGTGCCACCAGCAGAGATTTGGCGTTGGGAGACAATGAGCAGTTCTTC	CATSRDLALGDNEQFF
TRBV10-3	14	TRBJ1-6	NA	TRBD1	TGTGCCATCAGAGACAGGGCGGATAATTCACCCCTCCACTTT	CAIRDRADNSPLHF
TRBV5-4	16	TRBJ2-1	NA	NA	TGTGCCAGCAGCACCCGACAGATAACCCCCTACAATGAGCAGTTCTTC	CASSTRQITPYNEQFF
TRBV5-1	13	TRBJ1-1	few	NA	TGCGCCAGCCGTCCGGGGGAGAGCACTGAAGCTTTCTTT	CASRPGESTEAFF
TRBV20-1	15	TRBJ2-1	NA	NA	TGCAGTGCTAGACCTCCGGGACAAAGGACGTTTGAGCAGTTCTTC	CSARPPGQRTFEQFF
TRBV7-2	16	TRBJ2-2	few	NA	TGTGCCAGCAGCTTAGGACCCCGAGTGAACACCGGGGAGCTGTTTTTT	CASSLGPRVNTGELFF
TRBV12-3/TRBV12-4	17	TRBJ2-4	few	NA	TGTGCCAGCAGTTTTTTGGGTTTGGGGCTAGCCAAAAACATTCAGTACTTC	CASSFLGLGLAKNIQYF